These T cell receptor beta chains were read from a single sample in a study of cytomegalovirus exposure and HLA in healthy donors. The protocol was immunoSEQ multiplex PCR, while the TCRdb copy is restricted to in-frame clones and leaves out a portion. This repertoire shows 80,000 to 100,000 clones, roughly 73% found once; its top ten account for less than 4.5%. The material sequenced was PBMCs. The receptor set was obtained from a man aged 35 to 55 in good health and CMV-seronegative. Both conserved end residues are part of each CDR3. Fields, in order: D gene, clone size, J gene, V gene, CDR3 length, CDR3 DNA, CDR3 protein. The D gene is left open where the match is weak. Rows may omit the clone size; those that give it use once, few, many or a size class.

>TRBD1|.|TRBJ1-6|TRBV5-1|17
TGCGCCAGCAGCCGGGGGACAGGGGGAAATTATAATTCACCCCTCCACTTT
CASSRGTGGNYNSPLHF
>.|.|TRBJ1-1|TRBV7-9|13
TGTGCCAGCAGCTTAAGGGACACTCCCGAAGCTTTCTTT
CASSLRDTPEAFF
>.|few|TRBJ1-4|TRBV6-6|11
TGTGCCAGCAGTTACCAGGAAAAACTGTTTTTT
CASSYQEKLFF
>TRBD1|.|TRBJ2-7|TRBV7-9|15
TGTGCCAGCAGCTTAGTTGACAGGGGGGACTACGAGCAGTACTTC
CASSLVDRGDYEQYF
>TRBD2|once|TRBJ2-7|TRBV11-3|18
TGTGCCAGCAGCTTAGTTTTTTCGACTAGCGGGGGGTCGGACGAGCAGTACTTC
CASSLVFSTSGGSDEQYF
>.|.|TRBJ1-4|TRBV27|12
TGTGCCAGCGCGTCCCGTTCTGAAAAACTGTTTTTT
CASASRSEKLFF
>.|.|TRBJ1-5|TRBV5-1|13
TGCGCCAGCAGCCAGGGTCCGGATCAGCCCCAGCATTTT
CASSQGPDQPQHF
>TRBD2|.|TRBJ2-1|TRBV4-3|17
TGCGCCAGCAGCCAAGATAGAGTAGCGGGGCCCTACAATGAGCAGTTCTTC
CASSQDRVAGPYNEQFF
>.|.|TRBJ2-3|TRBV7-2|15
TGTGCCAGCAGCCCACAGGGCTTCAACACAGATACGCAGTATTTT
CASSPQGFNTDTQYF
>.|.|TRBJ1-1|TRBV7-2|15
TGTGCCAGCAGCCCAACCGGCCGGGGATGGACTGAAGCTTTCTTT
CASSPTGRGWTEAFF
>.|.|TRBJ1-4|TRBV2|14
TGTGCCAGCAGTGAGCGGGGTTTTGATGAAAAACTGTTTTTT
CASSERGFDEKLFF
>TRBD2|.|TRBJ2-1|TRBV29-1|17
TGCAGCGTTGAAGCTGGGACTAGCGGGGTGTTAAACAATGAGCAGTTCTTC
CSVEAGTSGVLNNEQFF
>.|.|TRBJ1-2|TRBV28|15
TGTGCCAGCAATCTTAAGGGGAAGGGGGAGCATGGCTACACCTTC
CASNLKGKGEHGYTF
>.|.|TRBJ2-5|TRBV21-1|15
TGTGCCAGCAGCAAAGGGGGTGGACAGGGGTTGACCCAGTACTTC
CASSKGGGQGLTQYF
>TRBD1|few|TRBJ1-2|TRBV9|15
TGTGCCAGCAGCGTAGGAGGCAACAGGGGGGGCGGCTACACCTTC
CASSVGGNRGGGYTF
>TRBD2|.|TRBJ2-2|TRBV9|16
TGTGCCAGCAGCATCCCTAGCGGGGGGGCCGTCGGGGAGCTGTTTTTT
CASSIPSGGAVGELFF
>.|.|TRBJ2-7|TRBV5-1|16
TGCGCCAGCAGCTTGGTGTTATCCGGAGCACCCTACGAGCAGTACTTC
CASSLVLSGAPYEQYF
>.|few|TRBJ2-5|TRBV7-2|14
TGTGCCAGCAGCTTCAGGCCCGACCAAGAGACCCAGTACTTC
CASSFRPDQETQYF
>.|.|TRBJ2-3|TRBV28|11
TGCCAGGGGACGAGCACAGATACGCAGTATTTT
CQGTSTDTQYF
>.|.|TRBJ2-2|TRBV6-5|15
TGTGCCAGCAGTTACGCGAGGGTTAACACCGGGGAGCTGTTTTTT
CASSYARVNTGELFF
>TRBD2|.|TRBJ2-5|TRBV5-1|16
TGCGCCAGCAGCCTCCTAAGAGCGGGGGGCCAAGAGACCCAGTACTTC
CASSLLRAGGQETQYF
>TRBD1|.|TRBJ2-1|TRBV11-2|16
TGTGCCAGCAGCTCGTTGGGACAGGGGGCCCACAATGAGCAGTTCTTC
CASSSLGQGAHNEQFF
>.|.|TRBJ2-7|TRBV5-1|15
TGCGCCAGCAGCTGGCGCGGCAGGGGAAAGAACGAGCAGTACTTC
CASSWRGRGKNEQYF
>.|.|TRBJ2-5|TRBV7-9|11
TGTGCCAGCAGCACCCAGTGGGACACATACTTC
CASSTQWDTYF
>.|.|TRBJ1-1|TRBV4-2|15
TGTGCCAGCAGCCGAGCAACAGGGCGGCGAACTGAAGCTTTCTTT
CASSRATGRRTEAFF
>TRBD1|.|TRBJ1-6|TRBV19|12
TGTGCCAGTAGCAACAGGGGTTCACCCCTCCACTTT
CASSNRGSPLHF
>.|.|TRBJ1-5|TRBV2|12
TGTGCCAGCCACAGGGGCAATCAGCCCCAGCATTTT
CASHRGNQPQHF
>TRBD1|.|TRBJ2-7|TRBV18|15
TGTGCCAGCCGCTCGACAGGGAGAAGCTCCTACGAGCAGTACTTC
CASRSTGRSSYEQYF
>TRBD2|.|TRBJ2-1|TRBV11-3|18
TGTGCCAGCAGCTTAGAACCCCAGACTAGCGGGTTGTTCAATGAGCAGTTCTTC
CASSLEPQTSGLFNEQFF
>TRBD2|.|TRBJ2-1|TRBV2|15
TGTGCCAGCAGCCCTAGCGGGGGTTCCTACAATGAGCAGTTCTTC
CASSPSGGSYNEQFF
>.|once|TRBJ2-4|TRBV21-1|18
TGTGCCAGCAGCCTGGGCGGGGGCCAGGGGCTGGCCAAAAACATTCAGTACTTC
CASSLGGGQGLAKNIQYF
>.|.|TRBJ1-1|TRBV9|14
TGTGCCAGCAGCGCCCTCGGACAGTACCCTGAAGCTTTCTTT
CASSALGQYPEAFF
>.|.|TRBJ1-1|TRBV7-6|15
TGTGCCAGCAGCTTAGCCGGGACACCCGGAACTGAAGCTTTCTTT
CASSLAGTPGTEAFF
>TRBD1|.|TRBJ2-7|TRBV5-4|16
TGTGCCAGCAGCCTCCAGACAGGGCGCCCCTCCTACGAGCAGTACTTC
CASSLQTGRPSYEQYF
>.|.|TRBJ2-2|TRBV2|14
TGTGCCAGCAGCGAGAGCGATTGGTACGGGGAGCTGTTTTTT
CASSESDWYGELFF
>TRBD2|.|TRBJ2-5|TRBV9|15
TGTGCCAGCAGCGTAGTCGCGGGGGGCGAGGAGACCCAGTACTTC
CASSVVAGGEETQYF
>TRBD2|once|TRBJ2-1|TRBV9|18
TGTGCCAGCAGCGTAGTAGGGCTAGCGGGGGGGCAATACAATGAGCAGTTCTTC
CASSVVGLAGGQYNEQFF
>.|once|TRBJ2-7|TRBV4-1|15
TGCGCCAGCAGCCAAGATAACAGGCCGAGCTACGAGCAGTACTTC
CASSQDNRPSYEQYF
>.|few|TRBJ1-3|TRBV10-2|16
TGCGCCAGCAGTGAGGTCAGGAAAGTCTCTGGAAACACCATATATTTT
CASSEVRKVSGNTIYF
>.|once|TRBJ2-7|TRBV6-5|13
TGTGCCAGCAGTCCCCGGCAGGGCTACGAGCAGTACTTC
CASSPRQGYEQYF
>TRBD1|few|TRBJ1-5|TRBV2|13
TGTGCCAGCCAGGGACAGTACAATCAGCCCCAGCATTTT
CASQGQYNQPQHF
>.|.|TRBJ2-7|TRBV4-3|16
TGCGCCAGCAGCCAAGATATAAGGAAAGGGGTCCACGAGCAGTACTTC
CASSQDIRKGVHEQYF
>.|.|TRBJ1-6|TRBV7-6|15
TGTGCCAGCAGCTTAGGTCAGGGGCTAGGATCACCCCTCCACTTT
CASSLGQGLGSPLHF
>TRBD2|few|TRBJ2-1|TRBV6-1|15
TGTGCCAGCAGTGCCGCAGCGGGGGGCAGCAATGAGCAGTTCTTC
CASSAAAGGSNEQFF